This note documents a single T cell receptor (beta chain) sequence. Its antigen is still unknown. This sample stems from a study of vaccination effects on CD4 cells after COVID-19. About the research overall: The cohort was immunized with two doses of either the BNT162b2 or mRNA-1273 vaccine.

Study conclusions and caveats: Clones that were induced by infection or by vaccine showed marked contraction late after vaccination. Convalescent patients were scarce in the study, and it lacked early post-infection timepoints.

Measured with immunoSEQ multiplex PCR; TCRdb has only the in-frame clones, and not every one. This repertoire shows about 41,000 clones, 77% found once; its top ten account for 2.9%. Trimming took off 6 bases at V and 4 bases at J, with 18 bases between the two ends. Looked up from germline, CDR1 is SQVTM and CDR2 is ANQGSEA. CDR3 length equals 14 residues. Viral peptide pool expansion of antigen-specific CD4+ T cells preceded sequencing in the ViraFEST assay. Subsequent to a culture period of approximately 11 days, CD4+ T cells were isolated. Previously uninfected by SARS-CoV-2, the vaccine recipients also showed negative nucleocapsid antibodies.

The specimen was CD4+ T cells from PBMCs cultured with HCoV-NL63 spike peptides, collected before COVID-19 vaccination. V and J are TRBV29-1 and TRBJ2-5; perhaps TRBD2 as D (5 bases). This sequence was found in a human donor who received a COVID-19 vaccine. The CDR3 spells CSVAPSGLGETQYF. In nucleotides, the CDR3 is TGCAGCGTGGCCCCCTCGGGGTTAGGAGAGACCCAGTACTTC.